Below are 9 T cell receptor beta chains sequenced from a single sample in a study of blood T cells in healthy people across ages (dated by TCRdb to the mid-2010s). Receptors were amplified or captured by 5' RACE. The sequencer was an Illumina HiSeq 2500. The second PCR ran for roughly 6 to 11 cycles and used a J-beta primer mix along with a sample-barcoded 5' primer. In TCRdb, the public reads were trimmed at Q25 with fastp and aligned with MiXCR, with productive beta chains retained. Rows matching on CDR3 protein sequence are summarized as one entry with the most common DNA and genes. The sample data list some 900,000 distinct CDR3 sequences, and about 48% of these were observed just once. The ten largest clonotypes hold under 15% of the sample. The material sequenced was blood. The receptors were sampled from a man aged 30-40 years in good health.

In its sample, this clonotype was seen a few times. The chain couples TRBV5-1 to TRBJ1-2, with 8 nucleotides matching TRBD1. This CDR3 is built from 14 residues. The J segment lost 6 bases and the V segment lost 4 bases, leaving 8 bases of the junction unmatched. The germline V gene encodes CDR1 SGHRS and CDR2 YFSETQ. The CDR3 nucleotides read TGCGCCAGCAGCCTATCAACAGGGGGAAATGGCTACACCTTC. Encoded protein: CASSLSTGGNGYTF.

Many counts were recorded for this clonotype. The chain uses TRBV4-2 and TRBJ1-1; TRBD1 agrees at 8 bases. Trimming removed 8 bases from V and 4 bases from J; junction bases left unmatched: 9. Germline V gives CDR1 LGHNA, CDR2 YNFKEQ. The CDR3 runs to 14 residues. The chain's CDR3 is CASDLGTGTTEAFF. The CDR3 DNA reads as TGTGCCAGCGACCTCGGGACAGGAACCACTGAAGCTTTCTTT.

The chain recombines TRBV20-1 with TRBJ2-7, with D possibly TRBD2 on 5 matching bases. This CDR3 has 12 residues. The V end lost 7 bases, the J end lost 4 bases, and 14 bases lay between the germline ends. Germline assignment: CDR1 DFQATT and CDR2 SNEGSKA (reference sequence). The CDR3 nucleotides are TGCAGTGGTCCCGGGGATGGTTACGAGCAGTACTTC. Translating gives CSGPGDGYEQYF.

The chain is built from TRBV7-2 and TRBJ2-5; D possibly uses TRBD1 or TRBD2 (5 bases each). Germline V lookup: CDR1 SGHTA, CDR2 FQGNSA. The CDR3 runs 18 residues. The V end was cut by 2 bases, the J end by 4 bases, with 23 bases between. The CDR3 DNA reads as TGTGCCAGCAGCTTACGTGAATTAGCAGGGAGTTCAATAGAGACCCAGTACTTC. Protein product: CASSLRELAGSSIETQYF.

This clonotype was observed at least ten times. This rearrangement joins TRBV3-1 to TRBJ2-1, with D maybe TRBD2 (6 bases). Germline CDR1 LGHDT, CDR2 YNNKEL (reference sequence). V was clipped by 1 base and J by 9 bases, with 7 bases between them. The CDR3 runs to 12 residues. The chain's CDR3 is CASSQVGGEQFF. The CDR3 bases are TGTGCCAGCAGCCAAGTGGGGGGTGAGCAGTTCTTC.

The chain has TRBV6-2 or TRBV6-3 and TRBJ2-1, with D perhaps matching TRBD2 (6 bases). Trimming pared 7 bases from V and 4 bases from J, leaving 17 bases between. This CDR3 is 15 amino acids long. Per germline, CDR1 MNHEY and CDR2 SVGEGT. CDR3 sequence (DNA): TGTGCCAGCAATGCGGGACCCATGATTTACAATGAGCAGTTCTTC. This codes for CASNAGPMIYNEQFF.

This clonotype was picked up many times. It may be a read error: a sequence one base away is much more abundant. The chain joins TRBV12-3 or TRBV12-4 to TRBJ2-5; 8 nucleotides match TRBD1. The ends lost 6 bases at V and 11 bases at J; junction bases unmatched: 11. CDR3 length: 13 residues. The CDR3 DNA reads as TGTGCCAGCAGCCCGACAGGGGACAATGAGCAGTACTTC. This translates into CASSPTGDNEQYF.

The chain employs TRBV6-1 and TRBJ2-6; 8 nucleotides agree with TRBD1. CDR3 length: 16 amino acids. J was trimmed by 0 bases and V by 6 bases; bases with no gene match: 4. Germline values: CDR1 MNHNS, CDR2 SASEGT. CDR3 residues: CASRSGQASGANVLTF. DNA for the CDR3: TGTGCCAGCAGATCGGGACAGGCCTCTGGGGCCAACGTCCTGACTTTC.

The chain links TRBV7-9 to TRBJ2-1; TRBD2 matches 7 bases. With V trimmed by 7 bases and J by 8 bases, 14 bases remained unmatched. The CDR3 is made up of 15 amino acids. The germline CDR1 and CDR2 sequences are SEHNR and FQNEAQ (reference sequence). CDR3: CASTKAGSNVHEQFF. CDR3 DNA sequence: TGTGCCAGCACCAAAGCGGGGAGTAATGTGCATGAGCAGTTCTTC. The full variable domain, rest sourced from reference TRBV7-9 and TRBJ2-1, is DTGVSQNPRHKITKRGQNVTFRCDPISEHNRLYWYRQTLGQGPEFLTYFQNEAQLEKSRLLSDRFSAERPKGSFSTLEIQRTEQGDSAMYLCASTKAGSNVHEQFFGPGTRLTVL.